These 2 T cell receptor beta chains were all obtained from the same sample, sequenced in a study of blood T cells in healthy people across ages. The use of a sample-barcoded 5' primer and a J-beta primer mix characterized a second PCR of roughly 6 to 11 cycles. TCRdb used MiXCR to reprocess the 5' RACE reads, holding one entry per CDR3 protein. This table holds hundreds of thousands of distinct CDR3 sequences, around 50% found once. Sequencing input: blood. The origin of the receptors is a man at least 80 years old in good health.

This clonotype was found many times. The J gene is TRBJ2-7, the V gene TRBV21-1; the DNA was not used to check the table's D call, TRBD1. TRBV21-1 is listed as a pseudogene. The CDR3 extends over 15 amino acids. CDR3 amino acids: CASSIRQGAKVEQYF. The CDR3 DNA follows: TGTGCCAGCAGCATTAGACAGGGTGCGAAGGTGGAGCAGTACTTC.

The genes are TRBV20-1 and TRBJ2-1, with unresolved D. Trimming stripped 1 base from V and 7 bases from J, with 11 bases between. This CDR3 is built from 13 residues. In germline, CDR1 is DFQATT, CDR2 SNEGSKA (reference sequence). CDR3 nucleotides: TGCAGTGCTAGAGCCCCTTCCTTGAATGAGCAGTTCTTC. Amino acids: CSARAPSLNEQFF.